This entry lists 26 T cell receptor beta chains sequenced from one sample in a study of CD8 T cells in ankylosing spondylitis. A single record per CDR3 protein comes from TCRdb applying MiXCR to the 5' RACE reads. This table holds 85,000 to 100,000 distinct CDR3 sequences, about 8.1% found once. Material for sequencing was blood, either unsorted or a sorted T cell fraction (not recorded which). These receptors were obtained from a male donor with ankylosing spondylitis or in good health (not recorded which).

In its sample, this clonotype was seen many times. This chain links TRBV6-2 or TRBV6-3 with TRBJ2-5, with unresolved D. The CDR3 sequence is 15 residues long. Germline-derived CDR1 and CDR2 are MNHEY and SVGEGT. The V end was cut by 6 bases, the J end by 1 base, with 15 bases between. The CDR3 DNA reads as TGTGCCAGCAGCAGACCTAAGAAGACCCAAGAGACCCAGTACTTC. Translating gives CASSRPKKTQETQYF.

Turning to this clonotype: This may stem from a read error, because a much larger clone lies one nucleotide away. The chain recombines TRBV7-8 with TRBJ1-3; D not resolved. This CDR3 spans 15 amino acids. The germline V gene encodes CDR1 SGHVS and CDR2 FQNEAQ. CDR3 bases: TGTGGCAGCAGCTTACTTAGGGCAGCTGGAAACACCATATATTTT. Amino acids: CGSSLLRAAGNTIYF.

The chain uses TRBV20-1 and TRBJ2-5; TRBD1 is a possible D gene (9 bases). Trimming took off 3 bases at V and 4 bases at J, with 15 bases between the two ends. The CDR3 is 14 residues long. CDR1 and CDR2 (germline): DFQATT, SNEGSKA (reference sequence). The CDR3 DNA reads TGCAGTGCTAGGCGGGGGGACAGGGCAGAGACCCAGTACTTC. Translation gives CSARRGDRAETQYF.

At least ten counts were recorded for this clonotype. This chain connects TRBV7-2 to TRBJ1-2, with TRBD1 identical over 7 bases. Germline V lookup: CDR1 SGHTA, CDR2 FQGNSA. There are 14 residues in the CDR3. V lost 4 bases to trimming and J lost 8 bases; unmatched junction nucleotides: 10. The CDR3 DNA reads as TGTGCCAGCAGCTCATATACAGGGGAGGGCGGCTACACCTTC. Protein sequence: CASSSYTGEGGYTF.

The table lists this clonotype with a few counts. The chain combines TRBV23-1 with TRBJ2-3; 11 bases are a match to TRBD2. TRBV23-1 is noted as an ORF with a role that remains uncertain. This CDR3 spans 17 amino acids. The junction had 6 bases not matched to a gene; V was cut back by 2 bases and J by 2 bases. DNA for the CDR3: TGCGCCAGCAGTCAACCTCCTAGCGGGGGGTTCACAGATACGCAGTATTTT. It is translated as CASSQPPSGGFTDTQYF.

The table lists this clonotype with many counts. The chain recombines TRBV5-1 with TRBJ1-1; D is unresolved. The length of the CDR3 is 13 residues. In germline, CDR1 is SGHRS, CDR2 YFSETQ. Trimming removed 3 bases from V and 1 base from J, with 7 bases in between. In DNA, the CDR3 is TGCGCCAGCAGCTATCAGACGAACACTGAAGCTTTCTTT. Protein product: CASSYQTNTEAFF.

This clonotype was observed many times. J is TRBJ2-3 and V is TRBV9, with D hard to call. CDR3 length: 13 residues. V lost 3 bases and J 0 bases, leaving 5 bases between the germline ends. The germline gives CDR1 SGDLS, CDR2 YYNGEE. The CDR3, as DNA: TGTGCCAGCAGCGAGGATAGCACAGATACGCAGTATTTT. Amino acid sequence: CASSEDSTDTQYF.

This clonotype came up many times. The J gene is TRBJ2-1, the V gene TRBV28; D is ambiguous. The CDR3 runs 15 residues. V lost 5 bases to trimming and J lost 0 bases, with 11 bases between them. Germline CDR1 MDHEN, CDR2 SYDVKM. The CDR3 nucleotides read TGTGCCAGCAGTGCCGGTATGGCCTCCTACAATGAGCAGTTCTTC. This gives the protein CASSAGMASYNEQFF.

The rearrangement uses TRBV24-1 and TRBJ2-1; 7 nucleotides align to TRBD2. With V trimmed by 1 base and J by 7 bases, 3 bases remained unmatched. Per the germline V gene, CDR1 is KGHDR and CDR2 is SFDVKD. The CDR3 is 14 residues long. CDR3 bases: TGTGCCACCAGTGATTTTGGGGGGGGAAATGAGCAGTTCTTC. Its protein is CATSDFGGGNEQFF.

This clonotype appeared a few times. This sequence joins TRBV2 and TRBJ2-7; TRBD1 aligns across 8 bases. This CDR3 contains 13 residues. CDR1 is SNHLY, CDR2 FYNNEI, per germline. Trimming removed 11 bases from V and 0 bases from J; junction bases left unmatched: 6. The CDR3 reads CARSGQVSYEQYF. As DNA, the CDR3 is TGTGCCCGATCGGGACAGGTCTCCTACGAGCAGTACTTC. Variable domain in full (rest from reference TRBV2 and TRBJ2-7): EPEVTQTPSHQVTQMGQEVILRCVPISNHLYFYWYRQILGQKVEFLVSFYNNEISEKSEIFDDQFSVERPDGSNFTLKIRSTKLEDSAMYFCARSGQVSYEQYFGPGTRLTVT.

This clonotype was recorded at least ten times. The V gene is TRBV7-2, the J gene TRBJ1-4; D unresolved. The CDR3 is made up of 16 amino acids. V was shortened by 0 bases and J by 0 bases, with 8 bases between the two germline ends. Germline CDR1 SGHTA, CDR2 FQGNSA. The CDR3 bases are TGTGCCAGCAGCTTAGCAATGGACTCAACTAATGAAAAACTGTTTTTT. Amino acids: CASSLAMDSTNEKLFF.

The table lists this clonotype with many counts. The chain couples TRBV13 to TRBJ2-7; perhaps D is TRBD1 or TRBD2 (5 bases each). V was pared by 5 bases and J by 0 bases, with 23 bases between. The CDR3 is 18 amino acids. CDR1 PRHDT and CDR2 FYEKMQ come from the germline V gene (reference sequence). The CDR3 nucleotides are TGTGCCAGCAGCCCCGGTACTTGGGGGAGCACTTCCTCCTACGAGCAGTACTTC. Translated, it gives CASSPGTWGSTSSYEQYF. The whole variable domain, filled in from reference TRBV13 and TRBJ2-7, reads AAGVIQSPRHLIKEKRETATLKCYPIPRHDTVYWYQQGPGQDPQFLISFYEKMQSDKGSIPDRFSAQQFSDYHSELNMSSLELGDSALYFCASSPGTWGSTSSYEQYFGPGTRLTVT.

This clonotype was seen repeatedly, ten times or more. The CDR3 region has the DNA TGTGCCAGCAGCCTCGGGACACCATACAATGAGCAGTTCTTC. This translates into CASSLGTPYNEQFF. The chain combines TRBV3-1 with TRBJ2-1; D is possibly TRBD1 (6 bases). Germline V gene lookup returns CDR1 LGHDT and CDR2 YNNKEL (reference sequence). The CDR3 contains 14 residues. The ends were cut back, 4 bases at V and 4 bases at J, with 11 bases in the middle.

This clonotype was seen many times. CDR3 protein: CASSPLDRDASNEQFF. In DNA, the CDR3 is TGCGCCAGCAGCCCGCTAGACCGGGACGCCTCGAATGAGCAGTTCTTC. This sequence joins TRBV4-1 and TRBJ2-1, with D possibly being TRBD1 or TRBD2 (5 bases each). This CDR3 is 16 amino acids long. Trimming took 4 bases from V and 7 from J, leaving 20 bases between them. Germline V gene data show CDR1 as MGHRA and CDR2 as YSYEKL.

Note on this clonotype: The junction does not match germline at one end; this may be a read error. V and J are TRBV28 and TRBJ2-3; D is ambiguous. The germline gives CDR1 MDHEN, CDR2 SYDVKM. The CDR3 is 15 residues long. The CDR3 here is CASSYFGGPTNTQYF. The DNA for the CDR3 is TGTGCCAGCAGTTATTTTGGCGGCCCCACAAATACGCAGTATTTT.

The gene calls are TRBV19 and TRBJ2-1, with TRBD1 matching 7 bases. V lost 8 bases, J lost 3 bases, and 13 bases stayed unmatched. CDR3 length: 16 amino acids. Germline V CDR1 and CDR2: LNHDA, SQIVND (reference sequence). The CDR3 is CASARQGGLSYNEQFF. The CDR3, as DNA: TGTGCCAGTGCTAGACAGGGCGGATTGAGCTACAATGAGCAGTTCTTC.

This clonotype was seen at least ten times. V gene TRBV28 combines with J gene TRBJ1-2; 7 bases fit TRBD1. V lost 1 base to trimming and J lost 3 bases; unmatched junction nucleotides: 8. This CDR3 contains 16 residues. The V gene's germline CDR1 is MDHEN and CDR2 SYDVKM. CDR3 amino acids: CASSLYSTGNDYGYTF. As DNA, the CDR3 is TGTGCCAGCAGTTTATACTCGACAGGGAACGACTATGGCTACACCTTC.

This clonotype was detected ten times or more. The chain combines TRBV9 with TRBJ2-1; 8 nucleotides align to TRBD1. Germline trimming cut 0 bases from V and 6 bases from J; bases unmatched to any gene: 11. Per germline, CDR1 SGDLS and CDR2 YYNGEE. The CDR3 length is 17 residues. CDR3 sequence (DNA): TGTGCCAGCAGCGTAGGGACAGGGTTGACCTTACGCAATGAGCAGTTCTTC. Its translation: CASSVGTGLTLRNEQFF.

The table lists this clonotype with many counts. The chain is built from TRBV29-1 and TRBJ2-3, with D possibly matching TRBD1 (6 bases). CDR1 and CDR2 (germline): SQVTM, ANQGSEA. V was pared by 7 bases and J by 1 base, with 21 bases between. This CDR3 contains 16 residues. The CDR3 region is CSGGMGTLRGTDTQYF. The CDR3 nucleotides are TGCAGCGGTGGAATGGGGACACTTCGAGGCACAGATACGCAGTATTTT.

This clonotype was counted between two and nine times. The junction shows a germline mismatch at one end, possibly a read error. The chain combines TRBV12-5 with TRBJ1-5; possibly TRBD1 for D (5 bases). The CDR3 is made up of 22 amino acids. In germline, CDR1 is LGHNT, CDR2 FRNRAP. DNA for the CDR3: TGTGATAGTGGTCAAATGTCTTGGGGGACTCATGATGCACTGTGTAGCAATCAGCCCCAGCATTTT. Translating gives CDSGQMSWGTHDALCSNQPQHF.

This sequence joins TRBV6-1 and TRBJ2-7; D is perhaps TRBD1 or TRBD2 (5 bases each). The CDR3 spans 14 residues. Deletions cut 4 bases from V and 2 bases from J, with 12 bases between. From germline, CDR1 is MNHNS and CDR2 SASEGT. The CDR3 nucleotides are TGTGCCAGCAGTGGAGGGGCCTCCGCCTACGAGCAGTACTTC. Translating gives CASSGGASAYEQYF.

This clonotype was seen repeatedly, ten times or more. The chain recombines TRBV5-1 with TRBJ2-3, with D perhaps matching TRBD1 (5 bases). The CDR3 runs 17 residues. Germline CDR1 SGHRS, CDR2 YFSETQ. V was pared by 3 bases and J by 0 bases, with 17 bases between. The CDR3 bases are TGCGCCAGCAGCTCAATAAGGTCCAGGGCTAGCACAGATACGCAGTATTTT. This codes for CASSSIRSRASTDTQYF.

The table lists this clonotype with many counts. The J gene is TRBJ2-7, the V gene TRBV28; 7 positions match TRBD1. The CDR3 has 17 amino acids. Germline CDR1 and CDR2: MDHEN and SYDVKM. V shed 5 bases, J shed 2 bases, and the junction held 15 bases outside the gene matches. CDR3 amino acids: CASSLTLTGVLPYEQYF. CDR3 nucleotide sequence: TGTGCCAGCAGTCTTACGCTCACAGGGGTCCTCCCCTACGAGCAGTACTTC.

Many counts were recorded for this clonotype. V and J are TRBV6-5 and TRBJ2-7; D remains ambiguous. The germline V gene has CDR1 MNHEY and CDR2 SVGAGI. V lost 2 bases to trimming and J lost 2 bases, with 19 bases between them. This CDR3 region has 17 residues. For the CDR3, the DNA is TGTGCCAGCAGTTACCCACCGAGGTCCGGGCGCGCCTACGAGCAGTACTTC. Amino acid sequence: CASSYPPRSGRAYEQYF.

The CDR3 nucleotides are TGTGCCAGCAGTGGGACTAGCGGGGGCACAGATACGCAGTATTTT. Residues: CASSGTSGGTDTQYF. The genes are TRBV2 and TRBJ2-3; 12 bases are a match to TRBD2. J lost 1 base, V lost 4 bases, and 0 bases had no gene match. The CDR3 length is 15 residues. Germline CDR1 and CDR2: SNHLY and FYNNEI.

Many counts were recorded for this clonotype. The CDR3: CASSVARFSNEQFF. DNA for the CDR3: TGTGCCAGCAGCGTAGCACGTTTTTCCAATGAGCAGTTCTTC. V gene TRBV9 combines with J gene TRBJ2-1; D not certain. The CDR3 is made up of 14 amino acids. V dropped 0 bases and J dropped 6 bases, with 10 bases sitting between them. From germline, CDR1 is SGDLS and CDR2 YYNGEE.